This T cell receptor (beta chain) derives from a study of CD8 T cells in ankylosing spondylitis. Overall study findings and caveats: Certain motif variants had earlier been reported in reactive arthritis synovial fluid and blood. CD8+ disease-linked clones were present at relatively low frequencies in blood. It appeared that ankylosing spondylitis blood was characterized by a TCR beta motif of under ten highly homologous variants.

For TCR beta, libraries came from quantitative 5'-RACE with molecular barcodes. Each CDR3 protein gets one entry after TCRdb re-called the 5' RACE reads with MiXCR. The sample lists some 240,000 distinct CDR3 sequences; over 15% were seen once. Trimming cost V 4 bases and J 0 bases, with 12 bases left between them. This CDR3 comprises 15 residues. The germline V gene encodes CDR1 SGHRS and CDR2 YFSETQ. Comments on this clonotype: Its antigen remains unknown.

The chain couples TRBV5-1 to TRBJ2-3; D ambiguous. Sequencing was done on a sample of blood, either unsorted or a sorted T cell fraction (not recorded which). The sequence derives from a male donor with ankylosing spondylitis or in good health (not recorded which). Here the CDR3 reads CASSPDRSSTDTQYF. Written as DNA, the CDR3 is TGCGCCAGCAGCCCGGACCGGTCTAGCACAGATACGCAGTATTTT.